The 21 T cell receptor beta chains below were found in one sample sequenced in a study of blood T cell repertoires in COVID-19. The data were produced by immunoSEQ multiplex PCR, yet TCRdb's version contains in-frame clones alone and is incomplete. The repertoire includes 150,000 to 200,000 clones, 65% to 85% of them detected once, and roughly 5% sits in the top ten. Material: PBMCs or T cells enriched from blood (not recorded which). These receptors came from a man in his sixties or seventies who had been exposed to COVID-19.

The chain has TRBV7-2 and TRBJ1-1, with a weak D call TRBD1 (6 bases). The CDR3 spans 14 residues. Per germline, CDR1 SGHTA and CDR2 FQGNSA. V was cut by 2 bases and J by 11 bases, with 18 bases left in between. Here the CDR3 DNA reads TGTGCCAGCAGCTTAAATCGGGACACTGGGCGGGCTTTCTTT. Protein sequence: CASSLNRDTGRAFF.

This rearrangement joins TRBV5-5 to TRBJ1-1; the match to TRBD1 covers 8 bases. The CDR3 is 16 residues long. The V gene end was trimmed by 0 bases and the J gene end by 1 base; junction bases not matched to a gene: 5. Per germline, CDR1 SGHKS and CDR2 YYEKEE (reference sequence). CDR3 region: CASSLGPDRGNTEAFF. DNA of the CDR3: TGTGCCAGCAGCTTGGGGCCCGACAGGGGGAACACTGAAGCTTTCTTT.

The chain combines TRBV7-9 with TRBJ2-6, with TRBD1 matching over 11 bases. This CDR3 is 14 amino acids long. J was trimmed by 11 bases and V by 5 bases; bases with no gene match: 5. CDR1 and CDR2 from the germline V gene are SEHNR and FQNEAQ (reference sequence). CDR3 in DNA: TGTGCCAGCAGCAGGACAGGGGGCCTTGACGTCCTGACTTTC. This translates into CASSRTGGLDVLTF. The entire variable domain, with the rest obtained from reference TRBV7-9 and TRBJ2-6, is as follows: DTGVSQNPRHKITKRGQNVTFRCDPISEHNRLYWYRQTLGQGPEFLTYFQNEAQLEKSRLLSDRFSAERPKGSFSTLEIQRTEQGDSAMYLCASSRTGGLDVLTFGAGSRLTVL.

The chain recombines TRBV6-2 or TRBV6-3 with TRBJ2-7, with 16 bases matching TRBD2. J lost 5 bases, V lost 5 bases, and 18 bases had no gene match. The CDR3 covers 20 residues. Germline CDR1 reads MNHEY; CDR2 reads SVGEGT. The CDR3 region is CASSHPMGLAGGPNLNEQYF. The CDR3 nucleotides read TGTGCCAGCAGTCACCCAATGGGACTAGCGGGAGGGCCTAATCTAAACGAGCAGTACTTC.

J is TRBJ1-5 and V is TRBV11-2; TRBD1 might be the D (5 bases). The CDR3 has 14 residues. The germline gives CDR1 SGHAT, CDR2 FQNNGV. V shed 5 bases and J shed 7 bases, with 15 bases lying between them. The CDR3 sequence is CASSDDSFSQPQHF. The CDR3 nucleotides are TGTGCCAGCAGCGACGACAGTTTCAGCCAGCCCCAGCATTTT.

The J gene is TRBJ2-1, the V gene TRBV18, with 10 positions matching TRBD1. The CDR3 runs 15 residues. Germline loops: CDR1 KGHSH, CDR2 LQKENI. V shed 4 bases and J 6 bases; nucleotides not matched to a gene: 6. CDR3 residues: CASSRPGQGFNEQFF. The CDR3 bases are TGTGCCAGCTCACGCCCGGGACAGGGGTTCAATGAGCAGTTCTTC.

The chain has TRBV28 and TRBJ1-1; possibly TRBD1 for D (5 bases). The germline V and J ends were trimmed by 2 bases and 1 base, with 14 bases remaining between them. The V gene's germline CDR1 is MDHEN and CDR2 SYDVKM. The CDR3 runs to 16 residues. The CDR3 protein is CASSLTGGAGNTEAFF. CDR3 coding DNA: TGTGCCAGCAGTTTAACGGGGGGAGCGGGGAACACTGAAGCTTTCTTT.

The chain is built from TRBV6-5 and TRBJ1-1; 7 bases fit TRBD1. The length of the CDR3 is 16 residues. V dropped 2 bases and J dropped 4; count of bases not matched to a gene: 10. The V gene's germline CDR1 is MNHEY and CDR2 SVGAGI. Here the CDR3 DNA reads TGTGCCAGCAGTTACGAGACAGGGCACAGGGGCACTGAAGCTTTCTTT. Translating it yields CASSYETGHRGTEAFF.

The J gene is TRBJ1-6, the V gene TRBV4-1; tentative D call: TRBD1 (5 bases). Germline V gene lookup returns CDR1 MGHRA and CDR2 YSYEKL. The CDR3 contains 14 residues. The V end was cut by 1 base, the J end by 10 bases, with 11 bases between. As DNA, the CDR3 is TGCGCCAGCAGCCAAGTGGACATTGGCTCACCCCTCCACTTT. The encoded protein is CASSQVDIGSPLHF.

CDR3 protein: CASSEWGRDQETQYF. The DNA of the CDR3 is TGTGCCAGCAGTGAATGGGGCAGGGACCAAGAGACCCAGTACTTC. The chain combines TRBV2 with TRBJ2-5; weak D call: TRBD1 (5 bases). This CDR3 is 15 amino acids long. The germline V gene encodes CDR1 SNHLY and CDR2 FYNNEI. The V gene lost 2 bases and the J gene lost 0 bases, with 10 bases spanning the gap.

The chain links TRBV28 to TRBJ2-7; TRBD2 matches 8 bases. Unmatched junction bases numbered 11, after V lost 6 bases and J lost 4 bases. The CDR3 contains 15 residues. Germline V gene data show CDR1 as MDHEN and CDR2 as SYDVKM. The CDR3, as DNA: TGTGCCAGCAGGGGAGCGGGAGTTAGCTGGTACGAGCAGTACTTC. This codes for CASRGAGVSWYEQYF.

The chain couples TRBV4-3 to TRBJ2-7; TRBD2 aligns across 10 bases. The germline V gene has CDR1 LGHNA and CDR2 YSLEER. V was pared by 2 bases and J by 2 bases, with 9 bases of the junction left unmatched. The CDR3 has 17 residues. The CDR3 region is CASSQSWVAGGTYEQYF. The CDR3, as DNA: TGCGCCAGCAGCCAATCGTGGGTAGCGGGGGGTACCTACGAGCAGTACTTC.

The chain joins TRBV5-1 to TRBJ2-3, with 7 bases lining up with TRBD1. Germline V gives CDR1 SGHRS, CDR2 YFSETQ. The CDR3 length is 13 residues. Trimming took 0 bases from V and 10 from J; bases not matched to a gene: 5. This chain's CDR3 is CASSLEDRPPQYF. CDR3 coding DNA: TGCGCCAGCAGCTTGGAGGACAGGCCCCCGCAGTATTTT. Looking up the rest from reference TRBV5-1 and TRBJ2-3 gives the full variable domain: KAGVTQTPRYLIKTRGQQVTLSCSPISGHRSVSWYQQTPGQGLQFLFEYFSETQRNKGNFPGRFSGRQFSNSRSEMNVSTLELGDSALYLCASSLEDRPPQYFGPGTRLTVL.

This clone has only a few counts. The chain employs TRBV2 and TRBJ1-2; 10 positions agree with TRBD1. Germline V gives CDR1 SNHLY, CDR2 FYNNEI. V gave up 3 bases and J gave up 7 bases; unmatched junction bases: 5. This CDR3 is built from 14 residues. The DNA of the CDR3 is TGTGCCAGCAGTGAGGGACAGGGGATAAGTGGCTACACCTTC. It codes for CASSEGQGISGYTF.

The chain employs TRBV6-1 and TRBJ1-3; D remains ambiguous. Germline assignment: CDR1 MNHNS and CDR2 SASEGT. The length of the CDR3 is 16 residues. V was clipped by 2 bases and J by 0 bases, with 11 bases between them. CDR3 protein: CASSESVGSSGNTIYF. The DNA of the CDR3 is TGTGCCAGCAGTGAAAGCGTCGGGTCCTCTGGAAACACCATATATTTT.

In this sample, this clone turned up once. The genes are TRBV19 and TRBJ2-7; the D gene is possibly TRBD2 (5 bases). V dropped 3 bases and J dropped 0 bases, with 6 bases sitting between them. The CDR3 sequence is 13 residues long. Germline CDR1 and CDR2: LNHDA and SQIVND (reference sequence). The CDR3 spells CASSMGASYEQYF. CDR3 DNA: TGTGCCAGTAGTATGGGAGCCTCCTACGAGCAGTACTTC.

This clone was seen only once. The chain combines TRBV7-2 with TRBJ2-7; 10 bases are a match to TRBD1. The CDR3 sequence is 14 residues long. J gave up 7 bases and V 4 bases, and 7 bases lay outside the gene matches. Germline assignment: CDR1 SGHTA and CDR2 FQGNSA. CDR3 DNA sequence: TGTGCCAGCAGCTCCGGGACAGGGGCGAAAGAGCAGTACTTC. Residues: CASSSGTGAKEQYF.

V gene TRBV28 combines with J gene TRBJ2-1; TRBD2 might be the D (6 bases). CDR1 and CDR2 (germline): MDHEN, SYDVKM. Trimming pared 8 bases from V and 0 bases from J, leaving 11 bases between. The CDR3 consists of 14 residues. The CDR3 DNA reads as TGTGCCAGCTTTGGGGGGTCCTCCTACAATGAGCAGTTCTTC. This sequence encodes CASFGGSSYNEQFF.

This chain links TRBV7-9 with TRBJ2-1; D is possibly TRBD1 (5 bases). The germline V gene encodes CDR1 SEHNR and CDR2 FQNEAQ (reference sequence). Trimming took off 4 bases at V and 5 bases at J, with 12 bases between the two ends. The CDR3 runs 14 residues. For the CDR3, the DNA is TGTGCCAGCAGCTCGCAGGGAATTCACAATGAGCAGTTCTTC. Its protein is CASSSQGIHNEQFF.

This chain connects TRBV6-6 to TRBJ2-3, with TRBD1 matching over 8 bases. The V gene end was trimmed by 5 bases and the J gene end by 2 bases; junction bases not matched to a gene: 6. This CDR3 contains 15 residues. The germline V gene has CDR1 MNHNY and CDR2 SVGAGI (reference sequence). In nucleotides, the CDR3 is TGTGCCAGCAGTCCACACAGGGGGTACACAGATACGCAGTATTTT. Protein product: CASSPHRGYTDTQYF.

The rearrangement uses TRBV7-2 and TRBJ1-1; 7 positions agree with TRBD1. The germline CDR1 and CDR2 sequences are SGHTA and FQGNSA. V gave up 5 bases and J gave up 6 bases; unmatched junction bases: 6. The CDR3 is made up of 13 amino acids. CDR3: CASSQGQVPEAFF. In DNA, the CDR3 is TGTGCCAGCAGCCAAGGACAGGTCCCTGAAGCTTTCTTT. The whole variable domain, remainder taken from reference TRBV7-2 and TRBJ1-1, is GAGVSQSPSNKVTEKGKDVELRCDPISGHTALYWYRQSLGQGLEFLIYFQGNSAPDKSGLPSDRFSAERTGGSVSTLTIQRTQQEDSAVYLCASSQGQVPEAFFGQGTRLTVV.